One sample yielded the 5 T cell receptor beta chains listed below, sequenced in a study of cytomegalovirus exposure and HLA in healthy donors. PCR was performed using 60 Vbeta and 13 Jbeta primers. The method was immunoSEQ multiplex PCR; TCRdb's version includes in-frame clones alone and lacks a portion of them. This sample has about 69,000 clones, with under 85% found just once. The specimen was PBMCs. The receptors come from a woman in her fifties or sixties in good health and CMV-seropositive.

This chain uses TRBV6-5 with TRBJ2-7, with 12 bases aligning to TRBD1. Germline V gives CDR1 MNHEY, CDR2 SVGAGI. CDR3 length: 14 residues. J was trimmed by 7 bases and V by 4 bases; bases with no gene match: 5. CDR3 region: CASSWGTGGGEQYF. CDR3 nucleotides: TGTGCCAGCAGTTGGGGGACAGGGGGCGGTGAGCAGTACTTC.

V is TRBV7-8 and J is TRBJ1-2; no clear D. Between the trimmed V and J ends, which lost 1 base and 8 bases, there was a span of 26 bases. From germline, CDR1 is SGHVS and CDR2 FQNEAQ. CDR3 size: 18 residues. For the CDR3, the DNA is TGTGCCAGCAGCTTAGGTGCTGCCCTTACCGGGTCCCTTGGGGGCTACACCTTC. This codes for CASSLGAALTGSLGGYTF.

The V and J genes are TRBV30 and TRBJ2-1, with 13 bases fitting TRBD2. J gave up 9 bases and V 3 bases, and 11 bases lay outside the gene matches. The CDR3 runs to 16 residues. Looked up from germline, CDR1 is GTSNPN and CDR2 is SVGIG (reference sequence). In nucleotides, the CDR3 is TGTGCCTGGAGGCCCCCCACTAGCGGGGGGGCCTTTGAGCAGTTCTTC. Translation gives CAWRPPTSGGAFEQFF. Full variable domain (remainder filled in from reference TRBV30 and TRBJ2-1): SQTIHQWPATLVQPVGSPLSLECTVEGTSNPNLYWYRQAAGRGLQLLFYSVGIGQISSEVPQNLSASRPQDRQFILSSKKLLLSDSGFYLCAWRPPTSGGAFEQFFGPGTRLTVL.

This rearrangement joins TRBV25-1 to TRBJ2-1; D is undetermined. CDR3 length: 16 residues. Per the germline V gene, CDR1 is MGHDK and CDR2 is SYGVNS. Trimming shortened V by 0 bases and J by 8 bases, and 17 bases separated the two germline ends. Written as DNA, the CDR3 is TGTGCCAGCAGTGAATATTTGCCTTCAGGCACCGATGAGCAGTTCTTC. Protein sequence: CASSEYLPSGTDEQFF.

V is TRBV7-9 and J is TRBJ2-7, with 11 bases lining up with TRBD2. This CDR3 has 13 amino acids. V gave up 8 bases and J gave up 4 bases; unmatched junction bases: 4. Germline values: CDR1 SEHNR, CDR2 FQNEAQ (reference sequence). DNA for the CDR3: TGTGCCAGCTCTAGCGGGGGGCTTTACGAGCAGTACTTC. Translated, it gives CASSSGGLYEQYF.